A selection of T cell receptor beta chains follows, all from one sample in a study of beta chain features in type 1 diabetes. The method was immunoSEQ multiplex PCR; TCRdb's version includes in-frame clones alone and lacks a portion of them. The sample has roughly 150,000 clones, 11% seen once; the top ten hold roughly 2%. Sample: central memory CD4+ T cells from blood. These receptors were obtained from a man between 18 and 29 years old in good health. The CDR3 runs from the conserved cysteine through the conserved F or W.

V: TRBV29-1
CDR3: CSVAGTTYNEQFF

V: TRBV30
CDR3: CAWSAQGNQPQHF

V: TRBV25-1
CDR3: CASSAGTGNWNTDTQYF

V: TRBV30
CDR3: CAYPDWSIGGNTIYF

V: TRBV19
CDR3: CASTGTTSSTDTQYF

V: TRBV4-3
CDR3: CASSHDRVEQYF

V: TRBV11-3
CDR3: CASSLGGAGELFF

V: TRBV5-1
CDR3: CASGVGGLGEKLFF

V: TRBV7-2
CDR3: CASSLRGKGEKLFF

V: TRBV7-8
CDR3: CASSFPRPGLGVYTQYF

V: TRBV7-2
CDR3: CASSRNSGTNTEAFF

V: TRBV7-2
CDR3: CASSSRSEQYF

V: TRBV28
CDR3: CASSLLRGTGSNSPLHF

V: TRBV7-2
CDR3: CASIILQRTDTQYF

V: TRBV23-1
CDR3: CASSQSGDRGRYEQYF

V: TRBV30
CDR3: CAWRRPGQGNNEQFF

V: TRBV15
CDR3: CATSRDGRGPADTQYF

V: TRBV29-1
CDR3: CSVGPGGQETQYF

V: TRBV29-1
CDR3: CSVEAIHGGRNNQPQHF

V: TRBV5-1
CDR3: CASSLDRTDRSEAFF

V: TRBV14
CDR3: CASSQDRWGRGNSPLHF

V: TRBV6-5
CDR3: CASSYKGPGGYGYTF

V: TRBV7-2
CDR3: CASSLTGQGSEQYF

V: TRBV7-8
CDR3: CASSRTRNEQFF

V: TRBV10-3
CDR3: CAISGVGEGSSPLHF

V: TRBV5-4
CDR3: CASTLTGGRSPLHF

V: TRBV5-1
CDR3: CASSPDGTARFHGYTF

V: TRBV9
CDR3: CASSRTGVGETQYF

V: TRBV10-3
CDR3: CASEGGSYEQYF

V: TRBV4-2
CDR3: CASSQDGQGGYEQYF

V: TRBV7-8
CDR3: CASSQRLAGLDTQYF

V: TRBV7-2
CDR3: CASRRTGDREEKLFF

V: TRBV18
CDR3: CASSPGMKTQYF

V: TRBV4-2
CDR3: CASSQSLGERAFF

V: TRBV9
CDR3: CASSVESGYNEQFF

V: TRBV9
CDR3: CASSVLTGNSPLHF

V: TRBV2
CDR3: CASSKVYEQYF

V: TRBV9
CDR3: CASSPHSSGNTGELFF

V: TRBV7-2
CDR3: CASSLWGLAWDEQFF

V: TRBV29-1
CDR3: CSVARQGSEAFF

V: TRBV23-1
CDR3: CASSQSIRGFNEKLFF

V: TRBV4-2
CDR3: CASSQEGAESPLHF

V: TRBV5-6
CDR3: CASSLNLRVPYGYTF

V: TRBV18
CDR3: CASSLTVTDTQYF

V: TRBV7-2
CDR3: CASSLGENTEAFF

V: TRBV5-1
CDR3: CASSLVLTDTGELFF

V: TRBV14
CDR3: CASSQGRYEQFF

V: TRBV18
CDR3: CASSSNGYGYTF

V: TRBV27
CDR3: CASSFGAWGETQYF

V: TRBV5-1
CDR3: CASSLGRENIQYF

V: TRBV6-5
CDR3: CASSGDGSSYEQYF

V: TRBV19
CDR3: CASKGGASRTTDTQYF

V: TRBV7-2
CDR3: CASRRFRVGLDNEQFF